This T cell receptor beta chain was recorded in a study of human T cells and chemical hapten exposure. This clonotype was observed a handful of times. Noted time point: patch test 1, 2 weeks after DPC sensitization. Treatment specified: therapeutic diphenylcyclopropenone sensitization with weekly scalp DPC. Unfractionated whole blood yielded total RNA. TCRdb reprocessed the RACE reads with MiXCR, giving one entry per CDR3 protein. In the table there are 350,000 or so distinct CDR3 sequences, about 7% of which are singletons. The source is a woman aged 18-29 years with alopecia areata. Some clones in this sample may be carry-over from other donors' samples. The sequenced sample was whole blood, obtained in connection with sensitization to the hapten diphenylcyclopropenone (DPC).

Here the CDR3 DNA reads TGCAGTCATGGGGACTCGCGGAGATCCTACGAGCAGTACTTC. It encodes CSHGDSRRSYEQYF. The chain couples TRBV20-1 to TRBJ2-7, with D possibly matching TRBD2 (6 bases). CDR1 and CDR2 (germline): DFQATT, SNEGSKA (reference sequence). The CDR3 spans 14 residues. Trimming removed 8 bases at V and 1 base at J, with 18 bases between.